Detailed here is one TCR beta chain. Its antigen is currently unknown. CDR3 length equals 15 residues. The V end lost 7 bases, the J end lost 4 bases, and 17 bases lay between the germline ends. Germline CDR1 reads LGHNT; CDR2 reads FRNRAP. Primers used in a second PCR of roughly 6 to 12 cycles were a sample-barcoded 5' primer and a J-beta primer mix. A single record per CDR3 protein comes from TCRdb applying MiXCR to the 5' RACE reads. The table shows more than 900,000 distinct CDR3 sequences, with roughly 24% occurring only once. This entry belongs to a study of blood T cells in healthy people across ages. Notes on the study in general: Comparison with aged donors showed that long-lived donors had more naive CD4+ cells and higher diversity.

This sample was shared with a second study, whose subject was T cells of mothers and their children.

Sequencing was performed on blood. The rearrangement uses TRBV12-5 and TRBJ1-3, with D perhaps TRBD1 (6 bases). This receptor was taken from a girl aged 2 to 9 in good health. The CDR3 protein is CASALSQGAGNTIYF. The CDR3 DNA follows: TGTGCTAGTGCCCTCTCACAGGGAGCCGGAAACACCATATATTTT.